This T cell receptor beta chain came from a study of monozygotic twins with inflammatory bowel disease. Each CDR3 protein gets one entry in TCRdb, which reprocessed the 5' RACE reads and gives no DNA. The listing records about 450,000 distinct CDR3 sequences. Findings and caveats of the study: Researchers report that IBD patients shared fewer clonotypes with others than healthy twins, especially amid disease activity.

This CDR3 contains 17 residues. CDR1 DFQATT and CDR2 SNEGSKA come from the germline V gene (reference sequence). Comment on this clonotype: Its cognate antigen is unknown.

Sequences were obtained from blood. The source of this sequence is a human donor with ulcerative colitis or Crohn's disease, or a healthy co-twin of an affected twin (not recorded which). The chain is built from TRBV20-1 and TRBJ1-5; TCRdb's assignment of TRBD1 cannot be checked, as there is no DNA. The CDR3 here is CSASEFSGRAPNQPQHF.